The clone carrying this TCR beta chain is a singleton in its sample. The sample belongs to a study of cytomegalovirus exposure and HLA in healthy donors. It was with 60 Vbeta and 13 Jbeta primers that the PCR ran. Repertoires were generated with immunoSEQ multiplex PCR, while TCRdb's copy carries only in-frame clones and drops some. The table has under 150,000 clones, about two thirds seen once. The CDR3 is made up of 15 amino acids. The germline CDR1 and CDR2 sequences are SGHNT and YYREEE (reference sequence). The germline V and J ends were trimmed by 4 bases and 3 bases, with 17 bases remaining between them.

The receptor was isolated from a woman in her sixties in good health and CMV-seropositive. Sample: PBMCs. This chain connects TRBV5-4 to TRBJ2-7; D call uncertain. The CDR3 protein is CASSPGGNPGYEQYF. As DNA, the CDR3 is TGTGCCAGCAGCCCTGGCGGAAATCCTGGCTACGAGCAGTACTTC.